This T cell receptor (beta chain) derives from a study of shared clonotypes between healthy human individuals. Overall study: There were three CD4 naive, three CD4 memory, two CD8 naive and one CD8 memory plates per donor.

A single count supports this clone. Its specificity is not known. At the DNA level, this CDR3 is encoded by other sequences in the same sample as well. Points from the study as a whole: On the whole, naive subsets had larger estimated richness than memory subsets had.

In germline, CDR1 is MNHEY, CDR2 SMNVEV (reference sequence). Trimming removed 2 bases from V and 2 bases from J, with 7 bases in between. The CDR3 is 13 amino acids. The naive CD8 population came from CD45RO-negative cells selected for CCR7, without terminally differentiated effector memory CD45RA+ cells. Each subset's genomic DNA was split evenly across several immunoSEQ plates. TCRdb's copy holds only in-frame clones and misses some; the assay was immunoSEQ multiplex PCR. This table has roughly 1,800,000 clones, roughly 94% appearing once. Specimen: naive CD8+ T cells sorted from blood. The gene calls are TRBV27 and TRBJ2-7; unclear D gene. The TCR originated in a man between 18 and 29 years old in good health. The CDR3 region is CASSLRSAYEQYF. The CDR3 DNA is TGTGCCAGCAGTTTAAGATCAGCCTACGAGCAGTACTTC.